The clone carrying this T cell receptor beta chain occurred once. Antigen unknown. The sample comes from a study of CD8 T cells in ankylosing spondylitis. The study, taken as a whole, reports: Roughly eight highly homologous variants made up a TCR beta motif, and this motif appeared characteristic of ankylosing spondylitis blood. The authors reported significant enrichment of disease-linked clones in matched ankylosing spondylitis synovial fluid. Peripheral blood samples showed relatively rare disease-linked clones, and these clones were CD8+.

The TCR beta libraries were generated through quantitative 5'-RACE incorporating molecular barcodes. TCRdb re-analysed the 5' RACE reads in MiXCR, keeping a single row per CDR3 protein. The data hold about 250,000 distinct CDR3 sequences, with 32% observed a single time. The V end was cut by 0 bases, the J end by 3 bases, with 11 bases between. CDR1 and CDR2 (germline): LNHNV, YYDKDF (reference sequence). This CDR3 contains 15 residues. Material: blood, either unsorted or a sorted T cell fraction (not recorded which). The chain has TRBV15 and TRBJ1-1, with D perhaps matching TRBD1 (5 bases). This TCR came from a male donor with ankylosing spondylitis or in good health (not recorded which). CDR3 DNA: TGTGCCACCAGCAGAGAAGGGGAAGCTGACACTGAAGCTTTCTTT. Protein sequence: CATSREGEADTEAFF. The full variable domain, its missing parts supplied by reference TRBV15 and TRBJ1-1, is DAMVIQNPRYQVTQFGKPVTLSCSQTLNHNVMYWYQQKSSQAPKLLFHYYDKDFNNEADTPDNFQSRRPNTSFCFLDIRSPGLGDTAMYLCATSREGEADTEAFFGQGTRLTVV.